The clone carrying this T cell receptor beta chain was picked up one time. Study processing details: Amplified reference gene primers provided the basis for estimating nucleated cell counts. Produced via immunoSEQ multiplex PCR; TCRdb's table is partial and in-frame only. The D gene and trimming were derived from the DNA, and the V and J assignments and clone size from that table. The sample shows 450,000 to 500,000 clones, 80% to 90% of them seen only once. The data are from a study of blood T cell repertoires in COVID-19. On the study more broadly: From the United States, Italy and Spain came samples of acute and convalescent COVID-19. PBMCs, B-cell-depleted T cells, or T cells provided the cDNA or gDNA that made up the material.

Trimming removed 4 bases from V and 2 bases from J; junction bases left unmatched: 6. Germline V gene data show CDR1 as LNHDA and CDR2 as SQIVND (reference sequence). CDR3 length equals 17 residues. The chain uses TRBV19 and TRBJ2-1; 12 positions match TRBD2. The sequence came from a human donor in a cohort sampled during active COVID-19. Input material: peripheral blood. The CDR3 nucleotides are TGTGCCAGTAGTACGACTAGCGGGAGTGGCACCTACAATGAGCAGTTCTTC. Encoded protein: CASSTTSGSGTYNEQFF.